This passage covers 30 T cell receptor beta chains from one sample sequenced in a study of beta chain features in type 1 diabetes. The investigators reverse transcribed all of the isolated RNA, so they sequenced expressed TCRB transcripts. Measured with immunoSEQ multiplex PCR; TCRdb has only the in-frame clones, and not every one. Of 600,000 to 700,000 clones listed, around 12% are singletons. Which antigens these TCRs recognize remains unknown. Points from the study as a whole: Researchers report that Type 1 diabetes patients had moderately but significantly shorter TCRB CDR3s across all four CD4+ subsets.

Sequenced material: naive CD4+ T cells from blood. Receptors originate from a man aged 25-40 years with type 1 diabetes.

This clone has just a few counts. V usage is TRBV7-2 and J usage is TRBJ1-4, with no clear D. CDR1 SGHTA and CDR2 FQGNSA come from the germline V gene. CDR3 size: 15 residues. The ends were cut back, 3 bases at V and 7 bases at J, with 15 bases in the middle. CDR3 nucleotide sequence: TGTGCCAGCAGCTTTTTAGGCGGTTTTGGTGAAAAACTGTTTTTT. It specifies CASSFLGGFGEKLFF.

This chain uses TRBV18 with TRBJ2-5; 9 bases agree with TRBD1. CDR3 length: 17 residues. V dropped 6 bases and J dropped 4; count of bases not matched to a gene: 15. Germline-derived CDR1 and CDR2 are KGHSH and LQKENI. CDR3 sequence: CASSSGTGNQGGETQYF. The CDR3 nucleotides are TGTGCCAGCTCTTCCGGGACAGGGAATCAAGGAGGAGAGACCCAGTACTTC. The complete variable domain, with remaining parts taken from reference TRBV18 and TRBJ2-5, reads NAGVMQNPRHLVRRRGQEARLRCSPMKGHSHVYWYRQLPEEGLKFMVYLQKENIIDESGMPKERFSAEFPKEGPSILRIQQVVRGDSAAYFCASSSGTGNQGGETQYFGPGTRLLVL.

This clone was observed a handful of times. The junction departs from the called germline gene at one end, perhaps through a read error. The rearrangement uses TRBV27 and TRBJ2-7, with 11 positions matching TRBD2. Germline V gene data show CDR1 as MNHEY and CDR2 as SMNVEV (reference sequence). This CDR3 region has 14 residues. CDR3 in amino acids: CASSFSLLAGGVIF. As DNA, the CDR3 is TGTGCCAGCAGTTTTAGTTTGCTAGCGGGGGGCGTGATCTTC.

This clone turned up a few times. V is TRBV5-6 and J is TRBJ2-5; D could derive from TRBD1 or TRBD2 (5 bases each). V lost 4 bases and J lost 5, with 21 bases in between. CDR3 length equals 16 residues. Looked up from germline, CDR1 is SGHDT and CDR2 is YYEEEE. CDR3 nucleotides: TGTGCCAGCAGCGACCGTGGGACCATTCAAGGGGAGACCCAGTACTTC. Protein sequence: CASSDRGTIQGETQYF.

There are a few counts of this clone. For the CDR3, the DNA is TGTGCCAGCAGCCACCCTGGGGGGGGGCTCTACAATGAGCAGTTCTTC. Protein: CASSHPGGGLYNEQFF. This sequence joins TRBV14 and TRBJ2-1, with D perhaps matching TRBD2 (7 bases). Trimming cost V 3 bases and J 3 bases, with 15 bases left between them. Per germline, CDR1 SGHDN and CDR2 FVKESK. The CDR3 is made up of 16 amino acids.

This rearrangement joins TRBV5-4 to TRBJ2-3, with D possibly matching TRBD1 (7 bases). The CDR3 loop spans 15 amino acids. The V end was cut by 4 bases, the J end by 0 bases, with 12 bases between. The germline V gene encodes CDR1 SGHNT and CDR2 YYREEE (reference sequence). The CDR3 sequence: CASSAAGGSTDTQYF. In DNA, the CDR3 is TGTGCCAGCAGCGCCGCAGGGGGGAGCACAGATACGCAGTATTTT.

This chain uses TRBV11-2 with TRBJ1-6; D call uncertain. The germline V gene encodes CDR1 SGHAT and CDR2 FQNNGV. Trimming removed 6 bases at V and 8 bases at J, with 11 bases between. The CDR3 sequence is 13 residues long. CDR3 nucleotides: TGTGCCAGCAGTTTTACTGGGGATTCACCCCTCCACTTT. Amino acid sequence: CASSFTGDSPLHF.

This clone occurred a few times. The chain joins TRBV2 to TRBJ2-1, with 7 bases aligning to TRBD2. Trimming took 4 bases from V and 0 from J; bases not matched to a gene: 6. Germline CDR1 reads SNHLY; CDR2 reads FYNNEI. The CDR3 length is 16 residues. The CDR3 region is CASSVLAASSYNEQFF. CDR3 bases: TGTGCCAGCAGTGTCCTAGCGGCTAGCTCCTACAATGAGCAGTTCTTC.

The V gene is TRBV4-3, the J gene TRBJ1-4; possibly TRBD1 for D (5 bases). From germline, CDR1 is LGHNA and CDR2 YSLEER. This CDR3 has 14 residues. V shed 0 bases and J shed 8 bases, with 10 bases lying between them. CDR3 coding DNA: TGCGCCAGCAGCCAAGACAGGGTCAGCGAAAAACTGTTTTTT. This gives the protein CASSQDRVSEKLFF.

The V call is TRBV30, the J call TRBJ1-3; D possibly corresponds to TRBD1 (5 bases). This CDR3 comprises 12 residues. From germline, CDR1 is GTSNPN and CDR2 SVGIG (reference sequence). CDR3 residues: CGHRNSGNTIYF. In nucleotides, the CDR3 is TGTGGCCACAGGAACTCTGGAAACACCATATATTTT.

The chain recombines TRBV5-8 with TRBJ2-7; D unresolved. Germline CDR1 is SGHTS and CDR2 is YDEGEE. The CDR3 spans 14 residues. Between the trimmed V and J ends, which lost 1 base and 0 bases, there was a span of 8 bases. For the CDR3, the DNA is TGTGCCAGCAGCTTGTACGGAAACTCCTACGAGCAGTACTTC. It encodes CASSLYGNSYEQYF.

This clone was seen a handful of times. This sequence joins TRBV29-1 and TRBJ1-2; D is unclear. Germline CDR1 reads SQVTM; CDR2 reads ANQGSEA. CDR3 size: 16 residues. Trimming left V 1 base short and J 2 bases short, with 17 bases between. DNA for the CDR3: TGCAGCGTTGAAGGTGACGGCTCAGCGCGCAACTATGGCTACACCTTC. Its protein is CSVEGDGSARNYGYTF.

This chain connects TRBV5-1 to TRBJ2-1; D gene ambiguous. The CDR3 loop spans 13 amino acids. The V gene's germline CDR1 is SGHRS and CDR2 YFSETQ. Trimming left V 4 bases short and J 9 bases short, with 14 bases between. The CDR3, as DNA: TGCGCCAGCAGCCTCGAGCCGTCGGGTGAGCAGTTCTTC. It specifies CASSLEPSGEQFF.

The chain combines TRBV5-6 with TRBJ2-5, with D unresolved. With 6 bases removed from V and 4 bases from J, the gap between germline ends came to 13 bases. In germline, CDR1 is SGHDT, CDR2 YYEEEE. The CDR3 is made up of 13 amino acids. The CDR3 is CASKLLRGETQYF. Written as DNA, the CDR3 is TGTGCCAGCAAACTCCTGCGCGGAGAGACCCAGTACTTC.

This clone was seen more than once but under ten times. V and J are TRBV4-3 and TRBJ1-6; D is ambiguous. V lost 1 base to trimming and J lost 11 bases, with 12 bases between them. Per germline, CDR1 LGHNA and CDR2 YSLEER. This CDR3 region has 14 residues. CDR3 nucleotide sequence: TGCGCCAGCAGCCAAGGGCTCGTGCTCCCACCCCTCCACTTT. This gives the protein CASSQGLVLPPLHF.

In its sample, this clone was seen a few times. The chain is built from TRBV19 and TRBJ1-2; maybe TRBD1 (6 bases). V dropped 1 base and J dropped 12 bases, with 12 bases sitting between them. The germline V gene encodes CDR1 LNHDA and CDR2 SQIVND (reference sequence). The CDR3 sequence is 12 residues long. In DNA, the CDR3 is TGTGCCAGTAGTATAGGAATTACAGGGCACACCTTC. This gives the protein CASSIGITGHTF.

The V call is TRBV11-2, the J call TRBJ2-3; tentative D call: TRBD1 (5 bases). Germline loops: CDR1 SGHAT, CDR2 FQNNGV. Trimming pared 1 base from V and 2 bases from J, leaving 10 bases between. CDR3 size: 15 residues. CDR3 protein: CASSLGTGATDTQYF. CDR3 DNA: TGTGCCAGCAGCTTAGGCACAGGAGCCACAGATACGCAGTATTTT.

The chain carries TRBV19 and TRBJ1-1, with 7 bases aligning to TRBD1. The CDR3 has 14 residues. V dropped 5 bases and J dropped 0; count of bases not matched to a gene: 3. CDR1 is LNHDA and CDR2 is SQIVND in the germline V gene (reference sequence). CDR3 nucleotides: TGTGCCAGTAGTCCAGGGACAGTGAACACTGAAGCTTTCTTT. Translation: CASSPGTVNTEAFF. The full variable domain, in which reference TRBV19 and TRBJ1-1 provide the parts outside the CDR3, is DGGITQSPKYLFRKEGQNVTLSCEQNLNHDAMYWYRQDPGQGLRLIYYSQIVNDFQKGDIAEGYSVSREKKESFPLTVTSAQKNPTAFYLCASSPGTVNTEAFFGQGTRLTVV.

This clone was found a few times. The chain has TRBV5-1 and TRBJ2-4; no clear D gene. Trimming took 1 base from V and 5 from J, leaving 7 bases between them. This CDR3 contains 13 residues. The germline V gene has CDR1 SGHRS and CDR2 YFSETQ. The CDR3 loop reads CASSLTRQNIQYF. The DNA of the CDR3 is TGCGCCAGCAGCTTGACAAGGCAAAACATTCAGTACTTC. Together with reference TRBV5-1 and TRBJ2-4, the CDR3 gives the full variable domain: KAGVTQTPRYLIKTRGQQVTLSCSPISGHRSVSWYQQTPGQGLQFLFEYFSETQRNKGNFPGRFSGRQFSNSRSEMNVSTLELGDSALYLCASSLTRQNIQYFGAGTRLSVL.

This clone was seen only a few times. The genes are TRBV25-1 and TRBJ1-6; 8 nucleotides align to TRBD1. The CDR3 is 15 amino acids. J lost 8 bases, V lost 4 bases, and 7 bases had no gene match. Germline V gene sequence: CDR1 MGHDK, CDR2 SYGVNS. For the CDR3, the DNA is TGTGCCAGCAGTGGCAGCGGACAGGGTGATTCACCCCTCCACTTT. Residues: CASSGSGQGDSPLHF.

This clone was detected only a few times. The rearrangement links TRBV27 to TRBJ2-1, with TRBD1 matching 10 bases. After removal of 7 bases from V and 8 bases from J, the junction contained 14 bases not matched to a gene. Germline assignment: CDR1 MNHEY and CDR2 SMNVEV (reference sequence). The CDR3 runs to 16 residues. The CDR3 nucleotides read TGTGCCAGCAACCTCGACAGGGGGCGAGGGAAGGATGAGCAGTTCTTC. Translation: CASNLDRGRGKDEQFF.

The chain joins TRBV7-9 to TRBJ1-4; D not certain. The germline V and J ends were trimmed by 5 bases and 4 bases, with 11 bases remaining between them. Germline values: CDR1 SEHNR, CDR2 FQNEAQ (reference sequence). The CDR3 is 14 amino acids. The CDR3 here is CASSLRSGNEKLFF. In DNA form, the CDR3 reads TGTGCCAGCAGCCTGCGGTCGGGTAATGAAAAACTGTTTTTT.

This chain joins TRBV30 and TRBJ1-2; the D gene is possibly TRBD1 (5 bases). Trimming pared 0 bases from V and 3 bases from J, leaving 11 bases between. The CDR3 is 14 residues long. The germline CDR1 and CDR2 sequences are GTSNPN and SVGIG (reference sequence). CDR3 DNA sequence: TGTGCCTGGAGTGTATCCGGGGGGGACTATGGCTACACCTTC. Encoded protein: CAWSVSGGDYGYTF.

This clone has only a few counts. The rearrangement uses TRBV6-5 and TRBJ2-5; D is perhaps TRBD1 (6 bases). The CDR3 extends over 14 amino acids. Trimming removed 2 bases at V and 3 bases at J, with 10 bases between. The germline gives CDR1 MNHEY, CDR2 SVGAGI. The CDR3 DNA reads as TGTGCCAGCAGTTACACCGGACAGAAAGAGACCCAGTACTTC. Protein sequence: CASSYTGQKETQYF.

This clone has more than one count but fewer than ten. The DNA for the CDR3 is TGTGCCAGCAGCCATGGAGGGGGAGGAAACACTGAAGCTTTCTTT. This sequence encodes CASSHGGGGNTEAFF. The rearrangement links TRBV7-9 to TRBJ1-1, with D maybe TRBD1 (6 bases). Germline lookup yields CDR1 SEHNR and CDR2 FQNEAQ (reference sequence). The CDR3 loop spans 15 amino acids. Trimming took 5 bases from V and 2 from J, leaving 15 bases between them.

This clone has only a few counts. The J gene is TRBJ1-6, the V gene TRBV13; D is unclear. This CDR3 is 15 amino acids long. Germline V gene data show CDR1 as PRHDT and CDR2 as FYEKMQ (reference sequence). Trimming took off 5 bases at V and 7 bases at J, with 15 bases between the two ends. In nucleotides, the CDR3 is TGTGCCAGCAGCAAAAGGGTAGGGTTCAATTCACCCCTCCACTTT. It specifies CASSKRVGFNSPLHF.

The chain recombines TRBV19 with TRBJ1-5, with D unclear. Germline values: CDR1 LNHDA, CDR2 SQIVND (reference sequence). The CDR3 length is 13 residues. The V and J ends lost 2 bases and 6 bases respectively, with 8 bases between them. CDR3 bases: TGTGCCAGTAGTATACCCTTCGGTCAGCCCCAGCATTTT. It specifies CASSIPFGQPQHF.

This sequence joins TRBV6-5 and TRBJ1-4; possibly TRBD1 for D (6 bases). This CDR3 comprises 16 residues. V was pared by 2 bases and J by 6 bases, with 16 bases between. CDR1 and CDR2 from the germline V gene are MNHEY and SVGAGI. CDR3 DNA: TGTGCCAGCAGTTACCGAGGGGGAGGGGCGGATGAAAAACTGTTTTTT. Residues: CASSYRGGGADEKLFF.

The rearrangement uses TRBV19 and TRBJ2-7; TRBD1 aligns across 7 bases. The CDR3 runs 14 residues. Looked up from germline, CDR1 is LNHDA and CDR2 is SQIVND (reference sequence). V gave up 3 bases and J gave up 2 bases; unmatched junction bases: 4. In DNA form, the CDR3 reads TGTGCCAGTAGTATTTGGGACAGCACCTACGAGCAGTACTTC. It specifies CASSIWDSTYEQYF.

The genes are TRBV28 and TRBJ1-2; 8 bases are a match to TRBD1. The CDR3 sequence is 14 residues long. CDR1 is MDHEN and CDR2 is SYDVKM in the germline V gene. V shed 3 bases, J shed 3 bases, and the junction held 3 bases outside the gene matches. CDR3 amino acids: CASSLPTGDYGYTF. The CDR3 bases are TGTGCCAGCAGTTTGCCGACAGGGGACTATGGCTACACCTTC.